This T cell receptor beta chain was found in a study of blood T cell repertoires in COVID-19. This clone was seen a single time. The CDR3 is 15 residues long. Trimming cost V 6 bases and J 9 bases; bases outside gene matches: 16. Germline V gives CDR1 SNHLY, CDR2 FYNNEI. Profiled with immunoSEQ multiplex PCR; TCRdb holds only in-frame clones, not every one. The sample lists 200,000 to 300,000 clones, around nine tenths occurring once. The chain joins TRBV2 to TRBJ2-7; 8 bases line up with TRBD1. This clonotype was sampled from a man aged 25-45 years with active or convalescent COVID-19. Input material: peripheral blood. The CDR3 protein is CASRAAGGSQVGQYF. The CDR3 nucleotides read TGTGCCAGCAGGGCCGCAGGGGGCTCGCAGGTCGGGCAGTACTTC. The complete variable domain, with remaining parts taken from reference TRBV2 and TRBJ2-7, reads EPEVTQTPSHQVTQMGQEVILRCVPISNHLYFYWYRQILGQKVEFLVSFYNNEISEKSEIFDDQFSVERPDGSNFTLKIRSTKLEDSAMYFCASRAAGGSQVGQYFGPGTRLTVT.